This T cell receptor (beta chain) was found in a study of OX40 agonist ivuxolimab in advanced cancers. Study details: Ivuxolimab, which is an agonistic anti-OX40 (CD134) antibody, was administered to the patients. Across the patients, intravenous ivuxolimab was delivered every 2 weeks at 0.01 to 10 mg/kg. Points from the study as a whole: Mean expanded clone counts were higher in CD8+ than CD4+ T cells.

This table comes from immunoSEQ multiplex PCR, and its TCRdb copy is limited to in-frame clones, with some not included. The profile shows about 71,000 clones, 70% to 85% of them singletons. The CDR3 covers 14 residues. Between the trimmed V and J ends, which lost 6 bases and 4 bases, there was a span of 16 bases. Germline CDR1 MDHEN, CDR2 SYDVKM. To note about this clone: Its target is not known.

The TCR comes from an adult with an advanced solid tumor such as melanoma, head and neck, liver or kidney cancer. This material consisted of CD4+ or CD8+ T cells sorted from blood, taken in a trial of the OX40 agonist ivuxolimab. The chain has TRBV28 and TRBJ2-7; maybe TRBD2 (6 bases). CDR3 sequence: CASSSLGTGYEQYF. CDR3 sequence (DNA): TGTGCCAGCAGCTCTCTAGGGACTGGATACGAGCAGTACTTC. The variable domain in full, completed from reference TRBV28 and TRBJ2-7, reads DVKVTQSSRYLVKRTGEKVFLECVQDMDHENMFWYRQDPGLGLRLIYFSYDVKMKEKGDIPEGYSVSREKKERFSLILESASTNQTSMYLCASSSLGTGYEQYFGPGTRLTVT.